These T cell receptor beta chains were read from a single sample in a study of CD8 T cells in ankylosing spondylitis. TCRdb redid the calling of the 5' RACE reads with MiXCR, one entry per CDR3 protein. The top ten hold under 4.5% of the sample, which has about 500,000 distinct CDR3 sequences, approximately 5% seen once. The sequenced sample was blood, either unsorted or a sorted T cell fraction (not recorded which). The receptors were sampled from a male donor with ankylosing spondylitis. Both conserved end residues are part of each CDR3. D genes are given only for firm matches. The size entry is marked missing in some rows and otherwise reads once, few, many or a size class.

V: TRBV4-3
size: many
D: NA
J: TRBJ2-5
DNA: TGCGCCAGCAGCCCCACGATGCCTGCGGAGACCCAGTACTTC
CDR3: CASSPTMPAETQYF

V: TRBV10-3
size: many
D: TRBD2
J: TRBJ2-1
DNA: TGTGCCACCCGGACTAGCCACTACAATGAGCAGTTCTTC
CDR3: CATRTSHYNEQFF

V: TRBV10-3
size: many
D: NA
J: TRBJ2-1
DNA: TGTGCCATCAGTGACCCGAGATTAGGGTACAATGAGCAGTTCTTC
CDR3: CAISDPRLGYNEQFF

V: TRBV5-1
size: many
D: TRBD2
J: TRBJ2-5
DNA: TGCGCCAGCAGCTTGCGGGCTAGCGGGAGGTCGCAAGAGACCCAGTACTTC
CDR3: CASSLRASGRSQETQYF

V: TRBV27
size: many
D: NA
J: TRBJ2-2
DNA: TGTGCCAGCTCTCCAATTTTGGAGAACACCGGGGAGCTGTTTTTT
CDR3: CASSPILENTGELFF

V: TRBV20-1
size: many
D: TRBD1
J: TRBJ2-7
DNA: TGCAGTGCTCGACAGGGGATTAGGTCCTACGAGCAGTACTTC
CDR3: CSARQGIRSYEQYF

V: TRBV7-2
size: many
D: TRBD2
J: TRBJ2-2
DNA: TGTGCCAGCAGCTCTAGCGGGGGAACCTGGACCGGGGAGCTGTTTTTT
CDR3: CASSSSGGTWTGELFF

V: TRBV5-1
size: many
D: NA
J: TRBJ1-2
DNA: TGCGCCAGCAGCTCCCAGGGACCTGACTATGGCTACACCTTC
CDR3: CASSSQGPDYGYTF

V: TRBV4-3
size: many
D: NA
J: TRBJ2-7
DNA: TGCGCCAGCAGCCAAGATGTGAGGGAGCAGCAGTACTTC
CDR3: CASSQDVREQQYF

V: TRBV27
size: many
D: NA
J: TRBJ1-5
DNA: TGTGCCAGCAGACCGGACAGTGTCGCAGCCAATCAGCCCCAGCATTTT
CDR3: CASRPDSVAANQPQHF

V: TRBV7-9
size: many
D: TRBD1
J: TRBJ2-2
DNA: TGTGCCAGCAGCCCCGGGTCGGGACAGGGTTACACCGGGGAGCTGTTTTTT
CDR3: CASSPGSGQGYTGELFF

V: TRBV9
size: many
D: NA
J: TRBJ2-7
DNA: TGTGCCAGCAGCTCGCGAGCAGGGGTAGGCGAGCAGTACTTC
CDR3: CASSSRAGVGEQYF

V: TRBV7-8
size: many
D: NA
J: TRBJ2-7
DNA: TGTGCCAGCAGCCGACCTCCCCAGCCCTACGAGCAGTACTTC
CDR3: CASSRPPQPYEQYF

V: TRBV9
size: many
D: NA
J: TRBJ1-6
DNA: TGTGCCAGCAGCGTATACAGAAACTCCTATAATTCACCCCTCCACTTT
CDR3: CASSVYRNSYNSPLHF

V: TRBV7-2
size: many
D: TRBD1
J: TRBJ1-2
DNA: TGTGCCAGCAGCTTAGCGCAGGGACAGGGGCATGGCTACACCTTC
CDR3: CASSLAQGQGHGYTF

V: TRBV7-2
size: many
D: NA
J: TRBJ1-5
DNA: TGTGCCAGCAGCCATACTCCAGGATCCTATAGCAATCAGCCCCAGCATTTT
CDR3: CASSHTPGSYSNQPQHF

V: TRBV5-1
size: many
D: NA
J: TRBJ2-1
DNA: TGCGCCAGCAGCTTGGCGACCAGCTCCTACAATGAGCAGTTCTTC
CDR3: CASSLATSSYNEQFF

V: TRBV4-2
size: many
D: NA
J: TRBJ2-7
DNA: TGTGCCAGCAGCCAGGCTCAAGGACAAGGGTACGAGCAGTACTTC
CDR3: CASSQAQGQGYEQYF

V: TRBV10-3
size: many
D: TRBD2
J: TRBJ2-1
DNA: TGTGCCATCAGTGAACCCTGGCGGGAGCCCTCGGGTAATGAGCAGTTCTTC
CDR3: CAISEPWREPSGNEQFF

V: TRBV28
size: many
D: TRBD1
J: TRBJ2-4
DNA: TGTGCCAGCAGCCGGGACAGCGCGGTTCACATTCAGTACTTC
CDR3: CASSRDSAVHIQYF

V: TRBV5-1
size: many
D: NA
J: TRBJ1-2
DNA: TGCGCCAGCAGGTTCGCGGGTAACTATGGCTACACCTTC
CDR3: CASRFAGNYGYTF

V: TRBV5-5
size: NA
D: NA
J: TRBJ2-5
DNA: TGTGCCAGCAGCTTGTTTGTGGACCAAGAGACCCAGTACTTC
CDR3: CASSLFVDQETQYF

V: TRBV4-3
size: many
D: NA
J: TRBJ2-3
DNA: TGCGCCAGCAGCCAAGACCCCGGGCAGGGAACAGATACGCAGTATTTT
CDR3: CASSQDPGQGTDTQYF

V: TRBV6-2/TRBV6-3
size: many
D: TRBD1
J: TRBJ1-5
DNA: TGTGCCAGCAAGGGGGCACTAAACAATCAGCCCCAGCATTTT
CDR3: CASKGALNNQPQHF

V: TRBV6-2/TRBV6-3
size: many
D: NA
J: TRBJ1-6
DNA: TGTGCCAGCAGCCTCCGAGGACGTTTTTATAATTCACCCCTCCACTTT
CDR3: CASSLRGRFYNSPLHF

V: TRBV19
size: few
D: NA
J: TRBJ2-3
DNA: TGTGCCAGTAGTATGAAGGGACCTAGACAGCAGAATAGCGCTAGCACAGATACGCAGTATTTT
CDR3: CASSMKGPRQQNSASTDTQYF

V: TRBV28
size: NA
D: NA
J: TRBJ2-1
DNA: TGTGCCAGCAGTTTACTGTTCCGGGGGGAGCAGTTCTTC
CDR3: CASSLLFRGEQFF

V: TRBV11-2
size: many
D: NA
J: TRBJ1-6
DNA: TGTGCCAGCAGCCCTATCTTGAGGGGTTTAGGTTCACCCCTCCACTTT
CDR3: CASSPILRGLGSPLHF

V: TRBV12-3/TRBV12-4
size: many
D: NA
J: TRBJ1-3
DNA: TGTGCCAGCGGGTCCTCTGGAAACACCATATATTTT
CDR3: CASGSSGNTIYF

V: TRBV27
size: many
D: NA
J: TRBJ1-3
DNA: TGTGCCAGCAGTTTATCGGCAGGTCCGGGAAACACCATATATTTT
CDR3: CASSLSAGPGNTIYF

V: TRBV28
size: few
D: NA
J: TRBJ2-7
DNA: TGTGCCAGCAGTTTTCTCAGGGATTCCTACGAGCAGTACTTC
CDR3: CASSFLRDSYEQYF

V: TRBV27
size: many
D: NA
J: TRBJ1-5
DNA: TGTGCCAGCAAACCCTGGGAGGGGGGCGATGTAAGGCAGCCCCAGCATTTT
CDR3: CASKPWEGGDVRQPQHF

V: TRBV5-1
size: NA
D: TRBD1
J: TRBJ2-3
DNA: TGCGCCAGCAGCGCCTCCCAGGGGGTAATCACAGATACGCAGTATTTT
CDR3: CASSASQGVITDTQYF

V: TRBV5-1
size: many
D: TRBD1
J: TRBJ1-1
DNA: TGCGCCAGCAGCTGGGGGGACAGGGGGATGAACACTGAAGCTTTCTTT
CDR3: CASSWGDRGMNTEAFF

V: TRBV6-2/TRBV6-3
size: many
D: NA
J: TRBJ2-7
DNA: TGTGCCAGCAGTTACCCGGGACAATACGAGCAGTACTTC
CDR3: CASSYPGQYEQYF

V: TRBV20-1
size: many
D: NA
J: TRBJ2-5
DNA: TGCAGTGCGAGGACCCACCAAGAGACCCAGTACTTC
CDR3: CSARTHQETQYF

V: TRBV5-1
size: many
D: TRBD1
J: TRBJ2-1
DNA: TGCGCCAGCAGCCGGGACAGGGCTGCCTACAATGAGCAGTTCTTC
CDR3: CASSRDRAAYNEQFF

V: TRBV7-8
size: many
D: NA
J: TRBJ2-1
DNA: TGTGCCAGCAGCCTCTTCCTCCGGGACAATGAGCAGTTCTTC
CDR3: CASSLFLRDNEQFF

V: TRBV5-1
size: many
D: NA
J: TRBJ1-2
DNA: TGCGCCAGCAGCTTGGCCTTTCTAGATGGCTACACCTTC
CDR3: CASSLAFLDGYTF

V: TRBV29-1
size: many
D: TRBD1
J: TRBJ2-7
DNA: TGCAGCGTTTCCGGGACAGGTGTGACCTACGAGCAGTACTTC
CDR3: CSVSGTGVTYEQYF

V: TRBV20-1
size: many
D: TRBD1
J: TRBJ1-2
DNA: TGCAGTGCTACTGGGACAGGGAGAGAGTATGGCTACACCTTC
CDR3: CSATGTGREYGYTF

V: TRBV7-2
size: many
D: NA
J: TRBJ2-3
DNA: TGTGCCAGCAGCTTAGAAAGGGAAGATACGCAGTATTTT
CDR3: CASSLEREDTQYF

V: TRBV7-3
size: many
D: TRBD1
J: TRBJ1-2
DNA: TGTGCCAGCAGCTTAAACAGGGGGGACTATGGCTACACCTTC
CDR3: CASSLNRGDYGYTF

V: TRBV3-1
size: many
D: TRBD1
J: TRBJ1-2
DNA: TGTGCCAGCAGCCAAGACGACAGGGCGGGCGGCTACACCTTC
CDR3: CASSQDDRAGGYTF

V: TRBV20-1
size: many
D: NA
J: TRBJ2-7
DNA: TGCAGTGCTAGACGAACAGGACCCTACGAGCAGTACTTC
CDR3: CSARRTGPYEQYF

V: TRBV28
size: NA
D: NA
J: TRBJ2-6
DNA: TGTGCCAGCAGTTTATCTGGGGGAGTTCCTGGGGCCAACGTCCTGACTTTC
CDR3: CASSLSGGVPGANVLTF

V: TRBV4-1
size: NA
D: TRBD2
J: TRBJ2-1
DNA: TGCGCCAGCAGCTACGGACTAGCGTACTACAATGAGCAGTTCTTC
CDR3: CASSYGLAYYNEQFF